A selection of T cell receptor beta chains follows, all from one sample in a study of blood T cell repertoires in COVID-19. Repertoires were generated with immunoSEQ multiplex PCR, while TCRdb's copy carries only in-frame clones and drops some. This sample has a few hundred thousand clones, with more than 75% found just once. Sequenced material: peripheral blood. The receptors stem from a woman aged 80 or older with COVID-19, enrolled during active disease. The CDR3 runs from the conserved cysteine through the conserved F or W. The order of the fields is CDR3 protein, CDR3 DNA, V gene, D gene, clone size, J gene. The D gene is left open where the match is weak. The size field is filled for only some rows; it gives once, few, many or a size class.

CDR3 protein: CASSFTGTGGEQYF
CDR3 DNA: TGTGCCAGCAGCTTTACCGGGACAGGGGGCGAGCAGTACTTC
V gene: TRBV7-9
D gene: TRBD1
clone size: NA
J gene: TRBJ2-7

CDR3 protein: CASSLYVGRGSNQPQHF
CDR3 DNA: TGTGCCAGCAGTTTATACGTCGGTAGGGGGAGCAATCAGCCCCAGCATTTT
V gene: TRBV27
D gene: NA
clone size: NA
J gene: TRBJ1-5

CDR3 protein: CASSIDRGRSPLHF
CDR3 DNA: TGTGCCAGCAGCATAGACCGAGGTAGATCACCCCTCCACTTT
V gene: TRBV6-5
D gene: NA
clone size: few
J gene: TRBJ1-6

CDR3 protein: CAISRSSAFSSYEQYF
CDR3 DNA: TGTGCCATCAGCCGATCTAGCGCCTTTAGCTCCTACGAGCAGTACTTC
V gene: TRBV10-3
D gene: NA
clone size: NA
J gene: TRBJ2-7

CDR3 protein: CASSRGGSGIQETQYF
CDR3 DNA: TGTGCCAGCAGCCGGGGTGGATCTGGGATTCAAGAGACCCAGTACTTC
V gene: TRBV11-1
D gene: NA
clone size: NA
J gene: TRBJ2-5

CDR3 protein: CATKLSMNTEAFF
CDR3 DNA: TGTGCCACCAAATTGAGCATGAACACTGAAGCTTTCTTT
V gene: TRBV6-6
D gene: NA
clone size: NA
J gene: TRBJ1-1

CDR3 protein: CATSRAFGVNYNEQFF
CDR3 DNA: TGTGCCACCAGCCGAGCTTTCGGAGTTAACTACAATGAGCAGTTCTTC
V gene: TRBV24-1
D gene: NA
clone size: once
J gene: TRBJ2-1

CDR3 protein: CASSFGGTRTSTNEKLFF
CDR3 DNA: TGCGCCAGCAGCTTCGGGGGGACAAGAACTTCAACTAATGAAAAACTGTTTTTT
V gene: TRBV5-1
D gene: NA
clone size: NA
J gene: TRBJ1-4

CDR3 protein: CASSHSQVNSYEQYF
CDR3 DNA: TGTGCCAGCAGCCATTCACAGGTGAACTCCTACGAGCAGTACTTC
V gene: TRBV7-2
D gene: NA
clone size: NA
J gene: TRBJ2-7

CDR3 protein: CASSLIALLTEQYF
CDR3 DNA: TGTGCCAGCAGCTTAATAGCGCTCCTGACGGAGCAGTACTTC
V gene: TRBV11-2
D gene: NA
clone size: NA
J gene: TRBJ2-7

CDR3 protein: CASSPGTLETQYF
CDR3 DNA: TGTGCCAGCTCCCCCGGGACTTTAGAGACCCAGTACTTC
V gene: TRBV18
D gene: NA
clone size: NA
J gene: TRBJ2-5

CDR3 protein: CASSLSPPRTGGVKAFF
CDR3 DNA: TGTGCCAGCAGCTTATCCCCCCCCAGGACAGGGGGCGTTAAAGCTTTCTTT
V gene: TRBV11-2
D gene: TRBD1
clone size: few
J gene: TRBJ1-1

CDR3 protein: CASSPPAGSTDTQYF
CDR3 DNA: TGTGCCAGTAGTCCCCCGGCGGGTAGCACAGATACGCAGTATTTT
V gene: TRBV19
D gene: NA
clone size: NA
J gene: TRBJ2-3

CDR3 protein: CASKTSGGGETQYF
CDR3 DNA: TGTGCCAGTAAGACTAGCGGGGGGGGAGAGACCCAGTACTTC
V gene: TRBV19
D gene: TRBD2
clone size: NA
J gene: TRBJ2-5

CDR3 protein: CASRYDRNGNTIYF
CDR3 DNA: TGTGCCAGCAGATACGACAGGAATGGAAACACCATATATTTT
V gene: TRBV2
D gene: NA
clone size: NA
J gene: TRBJ1-3

CDR3 protein: CASSPQGWGEAFF
CDR3 DNA: TGTGCCAGCTCACCTCAGGGTTGGGGTGAAGCTTTCTTT
V gene: TRBV18
D gene: NA
clone size: NA
J gene: TRBJ1-1

CDR3 protein: CASNTPGQYYEQYF
CDR3 DNA: TGTGCCAGCAACACCCCGGGACAGTACTACGAGCAGTACTTC
V gene: TRBV28
D gene: TRBD1
clone size: NA
J gene: TRBJ2-7

CDR3 protein: CASSLGLPLSSYNEQFF
CDR3 DNA: TGTGCCAGCAGCTTAGGTCTTCCCCTGAGCTCCTACAATGAGCAGTTCTTC
V gene: TRBV11-3
D gene: NA
clone size: NA
J gene: TRBJ2-1

CDR3 protein: CASSPRAGDEQYF
CDR3 DNA: TGTGCCAGCTCACCACGGGCGGGAGACGAGCAGTACTTC
V gene: TRBV18
D gene: TRBD2
clone size: NA
J gene: TRBJ2-7

CDR3 protein: CASSLGQGPRETQYF
CDR3 DNA: TGTGCCAGTAGTCTGGGACAGGGGCCGCGGGAGACCCAGTACTTC
V gene: TRBV19
D gene: TRBD1
clone size: NA
J gene: TRBJ2-5

CDR3 protein: CSAGTVQETQYF
CDR3 DNA: TGCAGCGCCGGGACAGTTCAAGAGACCCAGTACTTC
V gene: TRBV29-1
D gene: TRBD1
clone size: NA
J gene: TRBJ2-5

CDR3 protein: CASGGQNYGYTF
CDR3 DNA: TGTGCCAGCGGGGGACAGAACTATGGCTACACCTTC
V gene: TRBV28
D gene: TRBD1
clone size: NA
J gene: TRBJ1-2

CDR3 protein: CASTSRDFASEAFF
CDR3 DNA: TGTGCCAGTACCTCCCGGGACTTTGCTTCTGAAGCTTTCTTT
V gene: TRBV19
D gene: NA
clone size: NA
J gene: TRBJ1-1

CDR3 protein: CASSQGRSGEKLFF
CDR3 DNA: TGTGCCAGCAGCCAGGGGCGTTCCGGGGAAAAACTGTTTTTT
V gene: TRBV7-2
D gene: NA
clone size: NA
J gene: TRBJ1-4

CDR3 protein: CASSPVETQYF
CDR3 DNA: TGTGCCAGCAGCCCAGTTGAGACCCAGTACTTC
V gene: TRBV7-8
D gene: NA
clone size: NA
J gene: TRBJ2-5

CDR3 protein: CASSLGQGDTDTQYF
CDR3 DNA: TGTGCCAGCAGCCTTGGACAGGGGGACACAGATACGCAGTATTTT
V gene: TRBV11-3
D gene: TRBD1
clone size: NA
J gene: TRBJ2-3